The 9 T cell receptor beta chains below come from one sample, sequenced in a study of identical twins. Using its own MiXCR run on the 5' RACE reads, TCRdb lists one record per CDR3 protein. The sample consists of approximately 280,000 distinct CDR3 sequences, more than 6.5% of them appearing once. The same data also contributed to another study, on yellow fever vaccine responses in identical twins.

Material: memory (CD45RO+) T cells sorted from blood. The receptors were gathered from a woman in her late teens or twenties in good health.

The rearrangement links TRBV6-1 to TRBJ2-6; unclear D gene. The CDR3 extends over 15 amino acids. With 4 bases removed from V and 0 bases from J, the gap between germline ends came to 7 bases. Germline V gives CDR1 MNHNS, CDR2 SASEGT. The CDR3 DNA reads as TGTGCCAGCAGTGTCACAACCTCTGGGGCCAACGTCCTGACTTTC. The encoded protein is CASSVTTSGANVLTF.

The chain has TRBV7-8 and TRBJ1-2; 8 bases are a match to TRBD1. The CDR3 loop spans 15 amino acids. Germline loops: CDR1 SGHVS, CDR2 FQNEAQ. Unmatched junction bases numbered 11, after V lost 5 bases and J lost 6 bases. The CDR3 nucleotides read TGTGCCAGCAGCATCACGGCGCAGGGGGCTGATGGCTACACCTTC. Encoded protein: CASSITAQGADGYTF.

The rearrangement uses TRBV12-3 or TRBV12-4 and TRBJ1-3, with D possibly TRBD1 on 5 matching bases. The length of the CDR3 is 14 residues. Trimming shortened V by 7 bases and J by 0 bases, and 10 bases separated the two germline ends. In DNA form, the CDR3 reads TGTGCCAGCACCCGGACAAGCTCTGGAAACACCATATATTTT. It translates to CASTRTSSGNTIYF.

This chain joins TRBV19 and TRBJ2-7; 8 bases align to TRBD1. Germline V gene sequence: CDR1 LNHDA, CDR2 SQIVND (reference sequence). After removal of 0 bases from V and 2 bases from J, the junction contained 12 bases not matched to a gene. The CDR3 consists of 18 residues. The DNA of the CDR3 is TGTGCCAGTAGTATAGATCTCCCCCGACAGGGGCAAACCTACGAGCAGTACTTC. Encoded protein: CASSIDLPRQGQTYEQYF.

The rearrangement joins TRBV5-4 to TRBJ2-6, with D perhaps TRBD1 (6 bases). V was pared by 0 bases and J by 0 bases, with 13 bases between. Germline values: CDR1 SGHNT, CDR2 YYREEE (reference sequence). There are 18 residues in the CDR3. The CDR3 loop is CASSLEKGRGSGANVLTF. DNA of the CDR3: TGTGCCAGCAGCTTGGAAAAGGGCAGGGGCTCTGGGGCCAACGTCCTGACTTTC.

This sequence joins TRBV28 and TRBJ2-7; D not resolved. Trimming pared 2 bases from V and 3 bases from J, leaving 11 bases between. The CDR3 consists of 14 residues. The germline V gene encodes CDR1 MDHEN and CDR2 SYDVKM. The CDR3 loop is CASSLPQPIYEQYF. CDR3 coding DNA: TGTGCCAGCAGTTTACCTCAACCCATCTACGAGCAGTACTTC.

This clonotype was seen ten or more times. CDR3 bases: TGTGCCACCAGTGATTTCAGGGGCGAAGCTTTCTTT. Encoded protein: CATSDFRGEAFF. The V gene is TRBV24-1, the J gene TRBJ1-1; weak D call: TRBD1 (6 bases). The CDR3 sequence is 12 residues long. The germline V and J ends were trimmed by 1 base and 8 bases, with 7 bases remaining between them. Germline assignment: CDR1 KGHDR and CDR2 SFDVKD.

This clonotype was seen a handful of times. The J gene is TRBJ2-3, the V gene TRBV6-1; D perhaps matches TRBD1 (5 bases). Germline loops: CDR1 MNHNS, CDR2 SASEGT. V was shortened by 9 bases and J by 0 bases, with 22 bases between the two germline ends. The CDR3 extends over 17 amino acids. CDR3 protein: CASTHALTDRSTDTQYF. The CDR3, as DNA: TGTGCCAGTACCCATGCCCTGACAGACCGTAGCACAGATACGCAGTATTTT.

The chain uses TRBV6-1 and TRBJ2-2; unclear D gene. Germline assignment: CDR1 MNHNS and CDR2 SASEGT. The CDR3 covers 11 residues. Between the trimmed V and J ends, which lost 4 bases and 7 bases, there was a span of 4 bases. The CDR3 region is CASSAVGELFF. CDR3 DNA sequence: TGTGCCAGCAGTGCCGTCGGGGAGCTGTTTTTT.